Here is one T cell receptor beta chain with its context. In the source study's methods: By means of reference gene primer amplification, nucleated cell counts were estimated. Libraries were prepared by immunoSEQ multiplex PCR; TCRdb keeps only in-frame clonotypes and omits some of them. V and J calls and clone size are copied from that table; D and trimming were computed from the DNA. This table holds about 200,000 clones, about nine tenths found once. The length of the CDR3 is 17 residues. Germline loops: CDR1 LNHDA, CDR2 SQIVND (reference sequence). J gave up 0 bases and V 5 bases, and 10 bases lay outside the gene matches. The sample originates from a study of blood T cell repertoires in COVID-19. Overall study: Material from acute and convalescent COVID-19 was sourced from the United States, Italy and Spain.

The chain couples TRBV19 to TRBJ1-1; TRBD1 matches at 9 bases. Sequencing input: peripheral blood. The source of this sequence is a man aged 50 or older with acute or convalescent COVID-19. DNA for the CDR3: TGTGCCAGTAGTCCAAGGGGGGACAGGGTGGTGAACACTGAAGCTTTCTTT. This gives the protein CASSPRGDRVVNTEAFF.